This is a list of T cell receptor beta chains from one sample in a study of shared clonotypes between healthy human individuals. Repertoires were generated with immunoSEQ multiplex PCR, while TCRdb's copy carries only in-frame clones and drops some. The table records around 500,000 clones, roughly 77% of them present only once. Sequencing was done on a sample of PBMCs. These receptors all stem from a woman aged 40 to 50 in good health. Some clones in this sample may be carry-over from other donors' samples. The CDR3 runs from the conserved cysteine through the conserved F or W. D genes are given only for firm matches. Size tells how often a clone was seen (once, few, many) or the class of an expanded clone, and some rows leave it out.

J | V | D | size | DNA | CDR3
TRBJ2-3 | TRBV4-2 | - | - | TGTGCCAGCAGCCAAGGGGGACAAGATACGCAGTATTTT | CASSQGGQDTQYF
TRBJ2-2 | TRBV6-1 | TRBD2 | few | TGTGCCAGCAGTGTGGCTAGCGGGAGTAGGGCCGGGGAGCTGTTTTTT | CASSVASGSRAGELFF
TRBJ2-5 | TRBV13 | - | - | TGTGCCAGCAGCGGGATTTCGGAGACCCAGTACTTC | CASSGISETQYF
TRBJ2-7 | TRBV19 | - | - | TGTGCCAGTAGTATGGGGCAGGGCGGCGAGCAGTACTTC | CASSMGQGGEQYF
TRBJ2-2 | TRBV9 | - | once | TGTGCCAGCAGCGTGGGGGGCTCCGGGGAGCTGTTTTTT | CASSVGGSGELFF
TRBJ2-6 | TRBV19 | - | - | TGTGCCAGTAGTATTTTCCGCTCTGGGGCCAACGTCCTGACTTTC | CASSIFRSGANVLTF
TRBJ2-3 | TRBV27 | TRBD2 | few | TGTGCCAGCAGGTTCGGGGGGTTAATGGATACGCAGTATTTT | CASRFGGLMDTQYF
TRBJ2-5 | TRBV7-7 | - | - | TGTGCCAGCAGCCCTCGGACAGTACAAGAGACCCAGTACTTC | CASSPRTVQETQYF
TRBJ1-1 | TRBV6-1 | - | - | TGTGCCAGCAGTGAAGCCCTGTATACAGCCATGAACACTGAAGCTTTCTTT | CASSEALYTAMNTEAFF
TRBJ2-3 | TRBV11-3 | - | - | TGTGCCAGCAGCCCAACGAGGGAGGCAGATACGCAGTATTTT | CASSPTREADTQYF